This TCR beta chain comes out of a study of CD8+ T cells in alopecia areata. This clone has more than one count but fewer than ten. This CDR3 is also generated by other DNA sequences in the sample. V was trimmed by 5 bases and J by 1 base, leaving 12 bases between them. CDR1 is MNHEY and CDR2 is SMNVEV in the germline V gene (reference sequence). The CDR3 runs to 14 residues. TCR sequencing used cDNA made by reverse transcription of extracted RNA. Clones were sequenced by immunoSEQ multiplex PCR, and TCRdb holds only the in-frame ones, with some missing. This table has fewer than 200,000 clones, 65% to 75% appearing once.

The sequences come from CD8+ T cells sorted from blood, collected at week 0. The V and J genes are TRBV27 and TRBJ2-7; possible D gene TRBD2, 5 bases. The clonotype was recovered from a human donor with alopecia areata. The CDR3 nucleotides are TGTGCCAGCAGTCCCCCGGGGAGATCCTACGAGCAGTACTTC. Amino acids: CASSPPGRSYEQYF.